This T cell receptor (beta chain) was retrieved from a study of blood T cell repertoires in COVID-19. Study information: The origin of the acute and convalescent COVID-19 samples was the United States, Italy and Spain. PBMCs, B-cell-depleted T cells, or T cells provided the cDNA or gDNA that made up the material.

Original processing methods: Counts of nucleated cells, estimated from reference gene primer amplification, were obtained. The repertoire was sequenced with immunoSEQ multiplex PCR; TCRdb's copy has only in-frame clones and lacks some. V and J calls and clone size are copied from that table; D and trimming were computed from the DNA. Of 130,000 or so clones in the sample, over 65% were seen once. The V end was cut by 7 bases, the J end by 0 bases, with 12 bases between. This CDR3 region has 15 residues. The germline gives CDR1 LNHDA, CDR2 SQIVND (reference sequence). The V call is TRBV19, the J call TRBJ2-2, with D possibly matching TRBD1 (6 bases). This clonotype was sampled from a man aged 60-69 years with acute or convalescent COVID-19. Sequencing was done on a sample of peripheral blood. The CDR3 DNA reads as TGTGCCAGTAACAGGGCTTCCGCGAACACCGGGGAGCTGTTTTTT. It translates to CASNRASANTGELFF.